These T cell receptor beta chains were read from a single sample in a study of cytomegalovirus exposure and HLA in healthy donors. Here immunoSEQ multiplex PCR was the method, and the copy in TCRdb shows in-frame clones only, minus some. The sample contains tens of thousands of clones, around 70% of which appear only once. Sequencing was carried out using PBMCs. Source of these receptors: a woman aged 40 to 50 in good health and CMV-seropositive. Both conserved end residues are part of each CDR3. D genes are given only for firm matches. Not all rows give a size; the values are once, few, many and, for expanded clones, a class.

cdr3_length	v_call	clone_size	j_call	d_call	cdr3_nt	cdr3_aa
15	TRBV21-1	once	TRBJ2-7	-	TGTGCCAGCCCCGAAGACAGGGAAATTCCCTACGAGCAGTACTTC	CASPEDREIPYEQYF
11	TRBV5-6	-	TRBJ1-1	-	TGTGCCAGCAGCTCGAGGTTTGAAGCTTTCTTT	CASSSRFEAFF
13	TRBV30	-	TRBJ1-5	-	TGTGCCTGGCGCAGGGGAAGCGGACAGCCCCAGCATTTT	CAWRRGSGQPQHF
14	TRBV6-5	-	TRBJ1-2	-	TGTGCCAGCAGTCCCCCGGCGGGGAAGTATGGCTACACCTTC	CASSPPAGKYGYTF
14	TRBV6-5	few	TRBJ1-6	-	TGTGCCAGCAGTTACTCAAACACCAATTCACCCCTCCACTTT	CASSYSNTNSPLHF
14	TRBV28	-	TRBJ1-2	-	TGTGCCAGCAGTTTAAATGGTGTACTAGGCGGCTACACCTTC	CASSLNGVLGGYTF
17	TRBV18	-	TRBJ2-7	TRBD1	TGTGCCAGCTCACCACCGGGGGCAGGGGGCGCATCCTACGAGCAGTACTTC	CASSPPGAGGASYEQYF
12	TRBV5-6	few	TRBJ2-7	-	TGTGCCAGCAGCTTAACAGGATACGAGCAGTACTTC	CASSLTGYEQYF
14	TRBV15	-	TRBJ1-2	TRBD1	TGTGCCACCAGCAGAGATCGGACAGGCTATGGCTACACCTTC	CATSRDRTGYGYTF
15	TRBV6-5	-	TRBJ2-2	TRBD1	TGTGCCAGCAGTTCTCCCCAGGGGGCGGCCGGGGAGCTGTTTTTT	CASSSPQGAAGELFF
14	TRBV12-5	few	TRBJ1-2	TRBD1	TGTGCTAGTGGTTTGTGGGACAGGGGGTATGGCTACACCTTC	CASGLWDRGYGYTF
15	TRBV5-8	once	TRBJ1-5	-	TGTGCCAGCAGCCACAGGTGGCGGGGAGGTCAGCCCCAGCATTTT	CASSHRWRGGQPQHF
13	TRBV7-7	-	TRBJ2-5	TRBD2	TGTGCCAGCAGCCCTACTAGCGTCGAGACCCAGTACTTC	CASSPTSVETQYF
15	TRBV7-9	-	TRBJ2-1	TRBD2	TGTGCCAGCAGCCTACGGACTAGCGGGCTTAATGAGCAGTTCTTC	CASSLRTSGLNEQFF
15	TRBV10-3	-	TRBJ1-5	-	TGTGCCATCAGTCAATCGGGGGGCCTCAATCAGCCCCAGCATTTT	CAISQSGGLNQPQHF
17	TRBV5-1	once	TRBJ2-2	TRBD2	TGCGCCAGCAGCTTGGAGGGACTAGCCATTAACGCCGGGGAGCTGTTTTTT	CASSLEGLAINAGELFF
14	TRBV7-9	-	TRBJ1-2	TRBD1	TGTTCCAGCAGCCTCGGGACAGGCCACTATGGCTACACCTTC	CSSSLGTGHYGYTF
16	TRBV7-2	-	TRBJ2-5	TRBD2	TGTGCCAGCAGCTTAGAAGGGACTAGCGGGAGGGAGACCCAGTACTTC	CASSLEGTSGRETQYF
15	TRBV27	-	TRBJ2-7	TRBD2	TGTGCCAGCAGCCGGGGGGTTGGGGTCTCCTACGAGCAGTACTTC	CASSRGVGVSYEQYF
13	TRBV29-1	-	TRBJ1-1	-	TGCAGCGTTGAAGGGGCAGAGAACACTGAAGCTTTCTTT	CSVEGAENTEAFF
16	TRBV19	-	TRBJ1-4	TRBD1	TGTGCCAGCCGCAGACAGGGGGCAGTAATGAATGAAAAACTGTTTTTT	CASRRQGAVMNEKLFF
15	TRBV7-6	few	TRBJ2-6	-	TGTGCCAGCAGCCATCAGTACTCTGGGGCCAACGTCCTGACTTTC	CASSHQYSGANVLTF
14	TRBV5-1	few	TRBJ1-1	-	TGCGCCAGCAGCTTGGACGACAAGGGGACTGAAGCTTTCTTT	CASSLDDKGTEAFF
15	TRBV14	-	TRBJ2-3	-	TGTGCCAGCAGCCAGGAGCGCCAGTTCCGCCGTACGCAGTATTTT	CASSQERQFRRTQYF
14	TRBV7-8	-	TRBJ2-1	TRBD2	TGTGCCAGCAGCTTAGGCGCGGGAGGACATGAGCAGTTCTTC	CASSLGAGGHEQFF
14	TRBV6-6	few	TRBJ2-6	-	TGTGCCAGCAGTGTTAGCTCTGGGGCCAACGTCCTGACTTTC	CASSVSSGANVLTF
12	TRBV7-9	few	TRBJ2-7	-	TGTTCCAGCAGCGCCACGGGCTACGAGCAGTACTTC	CSSSATGYEQYF
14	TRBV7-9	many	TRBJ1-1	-	TGTGCCAGCAGCTTGCGGCAGGGGAACACTGAAGCTTTCTTT	CASSLRQGNTEAFF
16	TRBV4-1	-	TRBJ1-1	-	TGCGCCAGCAGCCAAGAGGCCCAGAGGGAGAACACTGAAGCTTTCTTT	CASSQEAQRENTEAFF
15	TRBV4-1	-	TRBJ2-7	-	TGCGCCAGCAGTGCGGGATCCCCAGTTACTTACGAGCAGTACTTC	CASSAGSPVTYEQYF
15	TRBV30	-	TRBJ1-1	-	TGTGCCTGGAGAGAGGCAGCTATAAAAAACACTGAAGCTTTCTTT	CAWREAAIKNTEAFF
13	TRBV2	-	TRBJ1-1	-	TGTGCCAGCAGGGGACTTTGGAACACTGAAGCTTTCTTT	CASRGLWNTEAFF
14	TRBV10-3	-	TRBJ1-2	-	TGTGCCATCAGTGAGTCGGGGGGTGGCTATGGCTACACCTTC	CAISESGGGYGYTF
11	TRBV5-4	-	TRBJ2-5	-	TGTGCCAGCAGCTTAGGAGGGGTGCTGGACTTC	CASSLGGVLDF
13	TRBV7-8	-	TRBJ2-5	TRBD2	TGTGCCAGCAGCTCCAGGATGGGGAGGGACCAGTACTTC	CASSSRMGRDQYF
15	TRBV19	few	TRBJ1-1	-	TGTGCCAGTATACGAGGGACTGGGGTTTTCACTGAAGCTTTCTTT	CASIRGTGVFTEAFF
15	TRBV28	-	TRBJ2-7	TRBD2	TGTGCCAGCTTTGGGGAGGGCCTCTACTCCTACGAGCAGTACTTC	CASFGEGLYSYEQYF
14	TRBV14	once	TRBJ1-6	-	TGTGCCAGCAGCCAAAGGGGTTTGTCTTCACCCCTCCACTTT	CASSQRGLSSPLHF
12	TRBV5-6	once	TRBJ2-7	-	TGTGCCAGCAGCTGGTCCTCGGACGAGCAGTACTTC	CASSWSSDEQYF
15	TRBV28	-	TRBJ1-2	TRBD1	TGTGCCAGCACTCTGACAGGGAAGAATAACTATGGCTACACCTTC	CASTLTGKNNYGYTF
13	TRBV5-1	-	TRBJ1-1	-	TGCGCCAGCAGCTTGGACAACAGGAAGGAAGCTTTCTTT	CASSLDNRKEAFF
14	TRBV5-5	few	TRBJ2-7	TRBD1	TGTGCCAGCAGCTTGGACAGGGGGCGGTACGAGCAGTACTTC	CASSLDRGRYEQYF
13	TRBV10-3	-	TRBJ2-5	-	TGTGCCATCAGAGGACAGGAGGGAGAGACCCAGTACTTC	CAIRGQEGETQYF
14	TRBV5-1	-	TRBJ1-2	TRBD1	TGCGCCAGCAGCTTCGGACAGGGATCGGATGGCTACACCTTC	CASSFGQGSDGYTF
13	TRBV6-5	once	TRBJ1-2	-	TGTGCCAGCAGGATGGACAAGAGTTATGGCTACACCTTC	CASRMDKSYGYTF
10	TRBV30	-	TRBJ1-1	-	TGTGCCTGGGGGAGGTGCGAAGCTTTCTTT	CAWGRCEAFF
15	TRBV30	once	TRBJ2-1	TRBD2	TGTGCCGGTGGTACGCGGGGGGCCTCCTACAATGAGCAGTTCTTC	CAGGTRGASYNEQFF
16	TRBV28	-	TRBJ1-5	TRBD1	TGTGCCACCCTTGGTCTGGGACAGGGGATCAATCAGCCCCAGCATTTT	CATLGLGQGINQPQHF
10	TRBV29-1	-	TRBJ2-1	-	TGCAGCGTAGGGGCCTATGAGCAGTTCTTC	CSVGAYEQFF
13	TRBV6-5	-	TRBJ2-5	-	TGTGCCAGCAGTTACTCTCCAGAAGAGACCCAGTACTTC	CASSYSPEETQYF
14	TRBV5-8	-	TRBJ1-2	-	TGTGCCAGCAGCTTGGCCGGCAGGGAAAAGAGCTACACCTTC	CASSLAGREKSYTF
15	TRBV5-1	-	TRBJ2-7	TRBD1	TGCGCCAGCAGCCTCCAGACAGGGTCTTCCTACGAGCAGTACTTC	CASSLQTGSSYEQYF
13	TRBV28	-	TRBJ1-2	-	TGTGCCAGCAGTTTTCTGCAAATAGAGGGCTACACCTTC	CASSFLQIEGYTF
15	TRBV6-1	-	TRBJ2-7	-	TGTGCCAGCAGCCTCGGGACATCTTTCTCCTACGAGCAGTACTTC	CASSLGTSFSYEQYF
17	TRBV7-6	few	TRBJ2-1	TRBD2	TGTGCCAGCAGCATGAGAATAGCGGGAGGGCCTTTAAGTGAGCAGTTCTTC	CASSMRIAGGPLSEQFF
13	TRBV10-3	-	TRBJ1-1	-	TGTGCCACCTCGGCAGGGGCGGGTACTGAAGCTTTCTTT	CATSAGAGTEAFF
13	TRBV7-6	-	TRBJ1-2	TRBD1	TGTGCCAGCAGCTTCCCAGGGGGATATGGCTACACCTTC	CASSFPGGYGYTF